The entry below describes one TCR beta chain. These data are taken from a study of blood T cells in healthy people across ages. Next came a second PCR, run for roughly 6 to 11 cycles, which used a sample-barcoded 5' primer along with a J-beta primer mix. Each CDR3 protein gets one entry after TCRdb re-called the 5' RACE reads with MiXCR. Of fewer than 650,000 distinct CDR3 sequences in the sample, roughly a quarter were seen once. The CDR3 contains 17 residues. The germline V and J ends were trimmed by 3 bases and 3 bases, with 20 bases remaining between them. Germline loops: CDR1 MDHEN, CDR2 SYDVKM. These same data were also listed under a study on T cells of mothers and their children.

The rearrangement uses TRBV28 and TRBJ1-2; the D gene is possibly TRBD1 (5 bases). This sequence originates from a boy between 2 and 10 years old in good health. The source material was blood. The DNA for the CDR3 is TGTGCCAGCAGTTTTCCCGGGACGGTGATAGGTTACTATGGCTACACCTTC. Amino acid sequence: CASSFPGTVIGYYGYTF.